This T cell receptor (beta chain) emerged from a study of blood T cell repertoires in COVID-19. At the level of the study: Samples taken during acute and convalescent COVID-19 were collected in the United States, Italy and Spain. PBMCs, B-cell-depleted T cells, or T cells provided the cDNA or gDNA that made up the material.

Trimming stripped 5 bases from V and 6 bases from J, with 13 bases between. Germline V CDR1 and CDR2: SEHNR, FQNEAQ (reference sequence). The CDR3 totals 13 residues. This clone was seen once. As originally analysed: Estimated nucleated cell counts came from reference gene primer amplification. The assay was immunoSEQ multiplex PCR, and TCRdb's table has in-frame clones only and misses some. V, J and clone size are those of that table, while D and trimming were read from the DNA. Here the sample spans about 98,000 clones, about 88% being singletons. The material sequenced was peripheral blood. The sequence was obtained from a man aged 50 to 59 with active or convalescent COVID-19. The rearrangement joins TRBV7-9 to TRBJ1-2, with TRBD1 as a possible D gene (5 bases). This chain's CDR3 is CASSRPGEHGYTF. CDR3 nucleotides: TGTGCCAGCAGCCGACCGGGGGAACATGGCTACACCTTC.